This record looks at one TCR beta chain sequence and its context. What it binds is unknown. This entry is derived from a study of beta chain features in type 1 diabetes. As for the study in general: When patients were set against healthy donors, age, gender and cell yields were similar. Study findings and constraints: TCRB CDR3 length was moderately but significantly reduced in all four CD4+ subsets of Type 1 diabetes patients. Among patients, naive, central memory and Treg TCRB repertoires appeared more similar than among healthy donors.

Sequencing targeted expressed TCRB transcripts, as all isolated RNA had been reverse transcribed. The repertoire was sequenced with immunoSEQ multiplex PCR; TCRdb's copy has only in-frame clones and lacks some. The sample includes roughly 700,000 clones, 13% seen only once; the top ten take 0.022%. Germline V gene lookup returns CDR1 MNHEY and CDR2 SVGAGI. The CDR3 consists of 15 residues. V was clipped by 4 bases and J by 1 base, with 11 bases between them. A CD45RO/CCR7/CD25/CD127/CD95/CD27 panel sorted naive, central memory, regulatory and stem cell-like memory CD4+ cells. Sequencing input: naive CD4+ T cells from blood. The rearrangement links TRBV6-5 to TRBJ2-4; D might be TRBD2 (6 bases). The clonotype comes from a man younger than 35 with type 1 diabetes. CDR3 nucleotide sequence: TGTGCCAGCAGTTGGGGGGTCGGTGCCAAAAACATTCAGTACTTC. Translating it yields CASSWGVGAKNIQYF.